The 31 T cell receptor beta chains presented below share a single source sample, sequenced in a study of blood T cell repertoires in COVID-19. The assay was immunoSEQ multiplex PCR, and TCRdb's table has in-frame clones only and misses some. Counted here are 57,000 or so clones, around four fifths occurring once; the ten biggest clones make up roughly 5.5%. Input material: peripheral blood. Every receptor here comes from a man aged 65 to 79 with acute or convalescent COVID-19.

The CDR3 DNA reads TGTGCCAGCAGCGGGGAGTTCTATGGCTACACCTTC. Its translation is CASSGEFYGYTF. The chain links TRBV7-9 to TRBJ1-2; the D is unclear. CDR1 is SEHNR and CDR2 is FQNEAQ in the germline V gene (reference sequence). CDR3 size: 12 residues. V gave up 5 bases and J gave up 4 bases, with 8 bases separating them.

The chain employs TRBV5-1 and TRBJ2-7; 9 nucleotides align to TRBD1. Germline V gene sequence: CDR1 SGHRS, CDR2 YFSETQ. This CDR3 is built from 15 residues. V lost 1 base, J lost 6 bases, and 8 bases stayed unmatched. Here the CDR3 reads CASSLIGQGYVEQYF. CDR3 nucleotide sequence: TGCGCCAGCAGCTTGATCGGACAGGGGTATGTCGAGCAGTACTTC.

The chain is built from TRBV18 and TRBJ1-4, with D possibly TRBD1 on 5 matching bases. The CDR3 runs to 15 residues. Germline V gives CDR1 KGHSH, CDR2 LQKENI. V shed 3 bases and J shed 3 bases, with 11 bases lying between them. The CDR3 DNA reads as TGTGCCAGCTCACCTACTGCGGGGGCTAATGAAAAACTGTTTTTT. Its protein is CASSPTAGANEKLFF.

This chain links TRBV6-5 with TRBJ1-1; weak D call: TRBD1 (5 bases). CDR1 is MNHEY, CDR2 SVGAGI, per germline. This CDR3 spans 12 amino acids. Deletions cut 5 bases from V and 8 bases from J, with 12 bases between. CDR3: CASSSWDSEAFF. In DNA, the CDR3 is TGTGCCAGCAGTAGTTGGGACTCCGAAGCTTTCTTT.

The rearrangement links TRBV2 to TRBJ2-1, with D unresolved. Germline CDR1 SNHLY, CDR2 FYNNEI. V was cut by 6 bases and J by 1 base, with 10 bases left in between. The CDR3 loop spans 14 amino acids. The CDR3 reads CASSLLASYNEQFF. The CDR3 nucleotides are TGTGCCAGCAGCTTGTTAGCTTCCTACAATGAGCAGTTCTTC.

This clone came up once. The rearrangement links TRBV2 to TRBJ1-1; possible D gene TRBD1, 5 bases. With 6 bases removed from V and 1 base from J, the gap between germline ends came to 15 bases. The CDR3 covers 15 residues. CDR1 and CDR2 from the germline V gene are SNHLY and FYNNEI. Here the CDR3 reads CASSGGGGWNTEAFF. In nucleotides, the CDR3 is TGTGCCAGCAGCGGGGGTGGGGGGTGGAACACTGAAGCTTTCTTT.

This rearrangement joins TRBV11-3 to TRBJ2-3, with 8 bases aligning to TRBD2. Germline V gives CDR1 SGHNT, CDR2 YENEEA. The CDR3 totals 16 residues. The junction had 7 bases not matched to a gene; V was cut back by 3 bases and J by 2 bases. The CDR3 spells CASSLGAGGYTDTQYF. The CDR3 DNA follows: TGTGCCAGCAGCTTGGGCGCGGGGGGATACACAGATACGCAGTATTTT. Full variable domain (remainder filled in from reference TRBV11-3 and TRBJ2-3): EAGVVQSPRYKIIEKKQPVAFWCNPISGHNTLYWYLQNLGQGPELLIRYENEEAVDDSQLPKDRFSAERLKGVDSTLKIQPAELGDSAVYLCASSLGAGGYTDTQYFGPGTRLTVL.

This rearrangement joins TRBV27 to TRBJ2-7; the D gene is possibly TRBD2 (7 bases). The CDR3 is 13 amino acids. The V end lost 6 bases, the J end lost 7 bases, and 16 bases lay between the germline ends. Germline CDR1 is MNHEY and CDR2 is SMNVEV (reference sequence). The CDR3, as DNA: TGTGCCAGCAGGCGGGGGAGAGGGGGAGAGCAGTACTTC. It translates to CASRRGRGGEQYF.

The rearrangement joins TRBV5-1 to TRBJ2-6; TRBD1 agrees at 10 bases. V lost 6 bases to trimming and J lost 2 bases; unmatched junction nucleotides: 5. The CDR3 contains 16 residues. Germline V gene sequence: CDR1 SGHRS, CDR2 YFSETQ. CDR3 sequence reads: CASTGTGVTGANVLTF. The CDR3 DNA reads as TGCGCCAGCACCGGGACAGGGGTCACTGGGGCCAACGTCCTGACTTTC.

Only one count was recorded for this clone. The chain employs TRBV5-6 and TRBJ2-7; 9 nucleotides agree with TRBD1. V shed 5 bases and J 6 bases; nucleotides not matched to a gene: 18. CDR1 SGHDT and CDR2 YYEEEE come from the germline V gene. The CDR3 spans 17 residues. CDR3 loop: CASRSGTGSISLREQYF. For the CDR3, the DNA is TGTGCCAGCAGATCCGGGACAGGGAGTATCTCCCTACGCGAGCAGTACTTC.

This chain joins TRBV28 and TRBJ2-7, with a possible D match to TRBD2 (5 bases). Looked up from germline, CDR1 is MDHEN and CDR2 is SYDVKM. The CDR3 length is 14 residues. V lost 6 bases and J 6 bases, leaving 18 bases between the germline ends. This chain's CDR3 is CASRPYNPEGEQYF. In DNA form, the CDR3 reads TGTGCCAGCAGACCGTACAACCCCGAGGGCGAGCAGTACTTC.

V and J are TRBV20-1 and TRBJ1-1; 7 nucleotides match TRBD1. This CDR3 has 11 amino acids. The J segment lost 8 bases and the V segment lost 3 bases, leaving 3 bases of the junction unmatched. Germline V lookup: CDR1 DFQATT, CDR2 SNEGSKA (reference sequence). This CDR3 reads CSASRGEEAFF. In nucleotides, the CDR3 is TGCAGTGCTAGCAGGGGGGAGGAAGCTTTCTTT.

The CDR3 sequence: CASSRTSGGRYEQYF. In DNA, the CDR3 is TGTGCCAGCAGCCGCACTAGCGGGGGCCGGTACGAGCAGTACTTC. V usage is TRBV3-1 (or the pseudogene TRBV3-2) and J usage is TRBJ2-7; 11 nucleotides align to TRBD2. V lost 4 bases, J lost 4 bases, and 6 bases stayed unmatched. The CDR3 has 15 amino acids. Germline CDR1 LGHDT, CDR2 YNNKEL (reference sequence).

The chain joins TRBV19 to TRBJ1-2; D possibly corresponds to TRBD1 (6 bases). The V gene's germline CDR1 is LNHDA and CDR2 SQIVND (reference sequence). V was clipped by 4 bases and J by 0 bases, with 9 bases between them. The CDR3 runs 14 residues. The CDR3 here is CASSTRTANYGYTF. The CDR3 DNA is TGTGCCAGTAGTACCCGGACAGCTAACTATGGCTACACCTTC.

This chain links TRBV27 with TRBJ2-3, with TRBD2 identical over 12 bases. The CDR3 runs 17 residues. CDR1 and CDR2 (germline): MNHEY, SMNVEV (reference sequence). V lost 3 bases and J lost 3; bases outside the gene matches: 7. The DNA for the CDR3 is TGTGCCAGCAGTTTTCATTTAGGACTAGCGGGGACAGATACGCAGTATTTT. It specifies CASSFHLGLAGTDTQYF.

The chain carries TRBV6-5 and TRBJ2-3; a weak D match, TRBD1 (6 bases). Germline CDR1 reads MNHEY; CDR2 reads SVGAGI. This CDR3 spans 14 amino acids. Trimming cost V 5 bases and J 4 bases, with 13 bases left between them. This CDR3 is CASSTGIRADTQYF. The CDR3 DNA is TGTGCCAGCAGTACAGGGATAAGGGCAGATACGCAGTATTTT.

The CDR3 bases are TGTGCCAGTAACAGGGGGCGAGAGACCCAGTACTTC. This translates into CASNRGRETQYF. V and J are TRBV19 and TRBJ2-5; TRBD1 matches at 9 bases. Germline lookup yields CDR1 LNHDA and CDR2 SQIVND (reference sequence). With 7 bases clipped from V and 4 bases from J, the junction kept 1 base outside the gene matches. This CDR3 is built from 12 residues.

The V and J genes are TRBV19 and TRBJ2-2; 11 bases line up with TRBD2. Germline values: CDR1 LNHDA, CDR2 SQIVND (reference sequence). The J segment lost 8 bases and the V segment lost 4 bases, leaving 6 bases of the junction unmatched. CDR3 length: 15 residues. The CDR3 loop is CASSTLAGDRGELFF. CDR3 DNA sequence: TGTGCCAGTAGTACACTAGCGGGGGATCGGGGGGAGCTGTTTTTT.

This chain joins TRBV5-1 and TRBJ1-3; D call uncertain. CDR3 length equals 15 residues. The V and J ends lost 0 bases and 0 bases respectively, with 7 bases between them. CDR1 is SGHRS, CDR2 YFSETQ, per germline. In DNA, the CDR3 is TGCGCCAGCAGCTTGGCCGGGGTCTCTGGAAACACCATATATTTT. Encoded protein: CASSLAGVSGNTIYF.

This clone occurred once. CDR3 protein: CASSPGGETQYF. CDR3 bases: TGTGCCAGTAGTCCCGGCGGGGAGACCCAGTACTTC. The rearrangement joins TRBV19 to TRBJ2-5, with D possibly matching TRBD2 (5 bases). V was shortened by 5 bases and J by 5 bases, with 9 bases between the two germline ends. The CDR3 runs 12 residues. Germline CDR1 is LNHDA and CDR2 is SQIVND (reference sequence).

V gene TRBV7-9 combines with J gene TRBJ2-5; 11 bases are shared with TRBD2. CDR3 length: 15 residues. Losses at the gene ends were 3 bases for V and 4 bases for J; bases not matched to a gene: 4. Germline loops: CDR1 SEHNR, CDR2 FQNEAQ (reference sequence). The CDR3 protein is CASSFPTSGVETQYF. DNA for the CDR3: TGTGCCAGCAGCTTTCCGACTAGCGGGGTAGAGACCCAGTACTTC.

The genes are TRBV2 and TRBJ1-4, with D possibly matching TRBD1 (6 bases). The CDR3 runs 16 residues. The V end was cut by 6 bases, the J end by 3 bases, with 17 bases between. CDR1 and CDR2 from the germline V gene are SNHLY and FYNNEI. DNA for the CDR3: TGTGCCAGCAGGGTAGCCAGAGGGGGTGCTAATGAAAAACTGTTTTTT. Translated, it gives CASRVARGGANEKLFF.

The chain combines TRBV29-1 with TRBJ2-5; D remains ambiguous. The CDR3 has 11 residues. Germline CDR1 SQVTM, CDR2 ANQGSEA. Trimming stripped 2 bases from V and 4 bases from J, with 5 bases between. CDR3 sequence (DNA): TGCAGCGTTGAACCCTCAGAGACCCAGTACTTC. Amino acids: CSVEPSETQYF. Together with reference TRBV29-1 and TRBJ2-5, the CDR3 gives the full variable domain: SAVISQKPSRDICQRGTSLTIQCQVDSQVTMMFWYRQQPGQSLTLIATANQGSEATYESGFVIDKFPISRPNLTFSTLTVSNMSPEDSSIYLCSVEPSETQYFGPGTRLLVL.

The chain joins TRBV19 to TRBJ2-3, with 8 bases that match TRBD1. Germline V CDR1 and CDR2: LNHDA, SQIVND (reference sequence). The J segment lost 1 base and the V segment lost 4 bases, leaving 1 base of the junction unmatched. The CDR3 is 14 amino acids. Written as DNA, the CDR3 is TGTGCCAGTAGTAGGACAGGGCGCACAGATACGCAGTATTTT. It yields the protein CASSRTGRTDTQYF.

This clone was seen a single time. The CDR3 here is CASSRGTASNQPQHF. The CDR3 DNA follows: TGTGCCAGTAGTCGGGGGACAGCTAGCAATCAGCCCCAGCATTTT. The chain has TRBV19 and TRBJ1-5, with 7 bases fitting TRBD1. The V gene end was trimmed by 5 bases and the J gene end by 0 bases; junction bases not matched to a gene: 4. The CDR3 consists of 15 residues. Germline assignment: CDR1 LNHDA and CDR2 SQIVND (reference sequence).

In this sample, this clone turned up once. V usage is TRBV5-1 and J usage is TRBJ2-1; 8 bases agree with TRBD2. J gave up 0 bases and V 4 bases, and 6 bases lay outside the gene matches. Germline loops: CDR1 SGHRS, CDR2 YFSETQ. This CDR3 contains 16 residues. The CDR3 sequence is CASSAIGTSSYNEQFF. CDR3 in DNA: TGCGCCAGCAGCGCTATTGGGACTAGCTCCTACAATGAGCAGTTCTTC.

The sample holds a few counts of this clone. The CDR3 loop is CASTPFGNDDSPLHF. CDR3 bases: TGTGCCAGTACCCCTTTCGGGAATGACGATTCACCCCTCCACTTT. V and J are TRBV19 and TRBJ1-6; D uncertain. Deletions cut 7 bases from V and 8 bases from J, with 18 bases between. Germline V CDR1 and CDR2: LNHDA, SQIVND (reference sequence). The CDR3 contains 15 residues.

The CDR3 region has the DNA TGTGCCAGCTCACCCCCCCAGGGGGCCTTCTTCACTGAAGCTTTCTTT. It encodes CASSPPQGAFFTEAFF. The chain joins TRBV28 to TRBJ1-1; 8 bases agree with TRBD1. This CDR3 region has 16 residues. Germline trimming cut 8 bases from V and 4 bases from J; bases unmatched to any gene: 15. Germline V gene lookup returns CDR1 MDHEN and CDR2 SYDVKM.

The chain joins TRBV6-6 to TRBJ2-1; tentative D call: TRBD1 (6 bases). Germline CDR1 MNHNY, CDR2 SVGAGI (reference sequence). Trimming took 4 bases from V and 7 from J, leaving 8 bases between them. The CDR3 is 12 residues long. CDR3 DNA: TGTGCCAGCAGTTTTGGACAGAATGAGCAGTTCTTC. As protein: CASSFGQNEQFF.

The chain combines TRBV5-4 with TRBJ2-5, with 15 bases aligning to TRBD2. The CDR3 sequence is 18 residues long. Germline V gene data show CDR1 as SGHNT and CDR2 as YYREEE (reference sequence). The ends lost 0 bases at V and 1 base at J; junction bases unmatched: 4. The CDR3 DNA reads as TGTGCCAGCAGCTTGGGGGGACTAGCGGGGGGCTCCCAAGAGACCCAGTACTTC. Translation gives CASSLGGLAGGSQETQYF.

In its sample, this clone was seen once. V and J are TRBV2 and TRBJ2-7, with D perhaps TRBD2 (5 bases). This CDR3 region has 13 residues. V was trimmed by 3 bases and J by 2 bases, leaving 8 bases between them. Germline V gene data show CDR1 as SNHLY and CDR2 as FYNNEI. The DNA of the CDR3 is TGTGCCAGCAGTGAGAGCGGCACCTACGAGCAGTACTTC. Protein product: CASSESGTYEQYF.